A selection of T cell receptor beta chains follows, all from one sample in a study of neoadjuvant nivolumab and ipilimumab in lung cancer. Repertoires were generated with immunoSEQ multiplex PCR, while TCRdb's copy carries only in-frame clones and drops some. The data contain around 24,000 clones, 75% to 90% of them singletons. The sequencing used tumor tissue, collected after neoadjuvant nivolumab, alone or with ipilimumab, at or shortly before surgery. The receptor set was obtained from an adult with non-small cell lung cancer. Both conserved end residues are part of each CDR3. D genes are given only for firm matches. Clone sizes are given selectively: once, few, many, or a class where the clone is expanded.

>TRBJ1-2|-|TRBV2|-
TGTGCCAGCAGTGAAACGGTAGGAAACTATGGCTACACCTTC
CASSETVGNYGYTF
>TRBJ2-5|-|TRBV4-2|-
TGTGCCAGCAGCTGGGGGCCGGGGACCCAGTACTTC
CASSWGPGTQYF
>TRBJ2-1|-|TRBV5-1|-
TGCGCCAGCAGCCTGTCAACGCACAATGAGCAGTTCTTC
CASSLSTHNEQFF
>TRBJ2-7|-|TRBV6-5|-
TGTGCCAGCAGTGGGTTGGGTATCTACGAGCAGTACTTC
CASSGLGIYEQYF
>TRBJ2-1|-|TRBV6-1|-
TGTGCCAGCAGTGATGCGAGCTCCTACAATGAGCAGTTCTTC
CASSDASSYNEQFF
>TRBJ2-3|-|TRBV18|TRBD2
TGTGCCAGCTCAACGGGACTAGCGGGAGGCGGAGATACGCAGTATTTT
CASSTGLAGGGDTQYF
>TRBJ2-1|-|TRBV5-4|-
TGTGCCAGCAGCTCAGAACAGGGAAGCTACAATGAGCAGTTCTTC
CASSSEQGSYNEQFF
>TRBJ2-7|once|TRBV11-3|-
TGTGCCAGCAGCTTGGGAAGCGGGCTGGGGGAGCAGTACTTC
CASSLGSGLGEQYF
>TRBJ2-3|-|TRBV29-1|-
TGCAGCGTAAGATACGGATTTGATACGCAGTATTTT
CSVRYGFDTQYF
>TRBJ2-2|-|TRBV10-2|-
TGCGCCAGCAGTGAGAGGGGAAGGGGGGCTGGCACCGGGGAGCTGTTTTTT
CASSERGRGAGTGELFF
>TRBJ2-1|-|TRBV7-8|TRBD2
TGTGCCAGCAGCCTAATCCCCGGGCTAGCGGGAGGCGATAGGCAGTTCTTC
CASSLIPGLAGGDRQFF
>TRBJ2-7|-|TRBV11-3|-
TGTGCCAGCAGCACAACGGGGGCTTCCTACGAGCAGTACTTC
CASSTTGASYEQYF
>TRBJ1-1|few|TRBV30|TRBD1
TGTGCCTGGAGTGGGAACAGGGGCGGGAACACTGAAGCTTTCTTT
CAWSGNRGGNTEAFF
>TRBJ2-1|-|TRBV30|TRBD2
TGTGCCTGGGACTCCCTGCCGGGGACTAGCGGATACAATGAGCAGTTCTTC
CAWDSLPGTSGYNEQFF
>TRBJ2-5|-|TRBV5-1|-
TGCGCCAGCAGCTTGCAGGACCAAGAGACCCAGTACTTC
CASSLQDQETQYF
>TRBJ2-2|-|TRBV5-5|TRBD2
TGTGCCAGCGGTACTAGCGGAACCACCGGGGAGCTGTTTTTT
CASGTSGTTGELFF
>TRBJ1-1|-|TRBV9|-
TGTGCCAGCAGCGTAGGGGTGGAGAACACTGAAGCTTTCTTT
CASSVGVENTEAFF
>TRBJ2-1|-|TRBV29-1|TRBD1
TGCAGCGCTGTACAGGGGGCGGTCAATGAGCAGTTCTTC
CSAVQGAVNEQFF
>TRBJ1-2|-|TRBV28|-
TGTGCCAGCAGTTCAGGGATCAACTATGGCTACACCTTC
CASSSGINYGYTF
>TRBJ1-1|once|TRBV30|-
TGTGCCTGGAGTGTGGTTAAGGGGAGAACTGAAGCTTTCTTT
CAWSVVKGRTEAFF
>TRBJ2-1|-|TRBV5-1|-
TGCGCCAGCTGTAGCGTTCCCTACAATGAGCAGTTCTTC
CASCSVPYNEQFF
>TRBJ2-7|-|TRBV10-2|-
TGCGCCAGCGGTCAGGGGTACGAGCAGTACTTC
CASGQGYEQYF
>TRBJ1-4|-|TRBV10-3|TRBD1
TGTGCCATCAGTGAGACAGGGGAAAATGAAAAACTGTTTTTT
CAISETGENEKLFF
>TRBJ2-2|-|TRBV5-4|-
TGTGCCAGCAGCTTGGGGTTTGGGGGGACCGGGGAGCTGTTTTTT
CASSLGFGGTGELFF
>TRBJ1-4|-|TRBV7-2|-
TGTGCCAGCAGCGAAAGCCCGGGGACTAATGAAAAACTGTTTTTT
CASSESPGTNEKLFF
>TRBJ1-2|-|TRBV10-3|-
TGTGCCATCAGTGTTGAGTCGATCGGCGGCTACACCTTC
CAISVESIGGYTF
>TRBJ2-3|-|TRBV7-2|TRBD1
TGTGCCAGCAGTTCCGGGACAGGGGGTATTAGAACAGATACGCAGTATTTT
CASSSGTGGIRTDTQYF
>TRBJ2-3|-|TRBV30|-
TGTGCCTGGGGAGGTCTAGCGACTAGCACAGATACGCAGTATTTT
CAWGGLATSTDTQYF
>TRBJ1-4|-|TRBV9|TRBD1
TGTGCCAGCAGCATGGGACAGGGGGTGGAAAAACTGTTTTTT
CASSMGQGVEKLFF
>TRBJ1-5|-|TRBV5-8|-
TGTGCCAGCAGCTGGGGATCCGGGACGGTTAGCAATCAGCCCCAGCATTTT
CASSWGSGTVSNQPQHF
>TRBJ2-1|-|TRBV29-1|-
TGCAGCGCCCTGATTTACAATGAGCAGTTCTTC
CSALIYNEQFF
>TRBJ2-3|-|TRBV27|TRBD1
TGTGCCAGCAGTTTATCGGCCAGGGGGTCAGATACGCAGTATTTT
CASSLSARGSDTQYF
>TRBJ1-1|-|TRBV18|TRBD1
TGTGCCAGCTCACACAGGGGGGGAGATGCCACTGAAGCTTTCTTT
CASSHRGGDATEAFF
>TRBJ2-7|-|TRBV5-1|TRBD1
TGCGCCAGCAGCTTTACAGGGGGGCGCGTGTACGAGCAGTACTTC
CASSFTGGRVYEQYF
>TRBJ2-3|-|TRBV5-6|TRBD1
TGTGCCAGCAGCTCCCTAGGACAGGCGGTCGATACGCAGTATTTT
CASSSLGQAVDTQYF
>TRBJ2-3|-|TRBV19|-
TGTGCCAGTAGTATAAAGGGGAGAGATACGCAGTATTTT
CASSIKGRDTQYF
>TRBJ2-1|-|TRBV29-1|TRBD1
TGCAGCGTTGAAGATGCCAGGGGGCACTACAATGAGCAGTTCTTC
CSVEDARGHYNEQFF
>TRBJ2-7|once|TRBV5-1|-
TGCGCCAGCAGCTTGGGCCAGGGTGGGTACGAGCAGTACTTC
CASSLGQGGYEQYF
>TRBJ2-2|-|TRBV13|TRBD2
TGTGCCAGCAGCCAACGACTAGCGGGAGGGTATACCGGGGAGCTGTTTTTT
CASSQRLAGGYTGELFF
>TRBJ1-2|-|TRBV7-2|TRBD1
TGTGCCAGCAGCTGGGACAGATCTAACTATGGCTACACCTTC
CASSWDRSNYGYTF
>TRBJ2-5|-|TRBV7-2|-
TGTGCCAGCAGCTGGAGTTTTGGGTCAGAGACCCAGTACTTC
CASSWSFGSETQYF
>TRBJ2-5|-|TRBV18|-
TGTGCCAGCTCACCACCGGTCTCGCACGAGACCCAGTACTTC
CASSPPVSHETQYF
>TRBJ2-7|-|TRBV5-6|TRBD2
TGTGCCAGCAGCTTATTAGCGGGAGCGGGGTACGAGCAGTACTTC
CASSLLAGAGYEQYF
>TRBJ2-5|-|TRBV5-6|-
TGTGCCAGCAGCTTGGGTCTGGAGACCCAGTACTTC
CASSLGLETQYF
>TRBJ2-1|few|TRBV6-5|-
TGTGCCAGCATTGGGGGAGCTTCCTACAATGAGCAGTTCTTC
CASIGGASYNEQFF
>TRBJ1-4|-|TRBV10-3|-
TGTGCCATCGGGCAGTTCTCTCAACCGCTGTTTTTT
CAIGQFSQPLFF
>TRBJ2-3|-|TRBV6-5|-
TGTGCCAGCACCGAACTAAGGACGGCGGAAGATACGCAGTATTTT
CASTELRTAEDTQYF
>TRBJ2-1|-|TRBV5-1|TRBD2
TGCGCCAGCAGCTTGGTTAGCGGGAGGCCGAACAATGAGCAGTTCTTC
CASSLVSGRPNNEQFF
>TRBJ1-3|medium-sized|TRBV18|-
TGTGCCAGCTCACCTACTATGGACTCTGGAAACACCATATATTTT
CASSPTMDSGNTIYF
>TRBJ2-5|-|TRBV18|TRBD2
TGTGCCAGCTCATCGACTAGCGGGAAAGAGACCCAGTACTTC
CASSSTSGKETQYF
>TRBJ2-7|-|TRBV29-1|-
TGCAGCGCGGGGGAACAGGAAGGCGACTTGGCCGACGACTACGAGCAGTACTTC
CSAGEQEGDLADDYEQYF
>TRBJ2-7|-|TRBV7-2|-
TGTGCCAGCAGCACCAGGGGCCTCGAGCAGTACTTC
CASSTRGLEQYF
>TRBJ1-5|-|TRBV6-5|-
TGTGCCACTGGTCGTGGGGACAATCAGCCCCAGCATTTT
CATGRGDNQPQHF
>TRBJ1-1|-|TRBV6-5|TRBD1
TGTGCCAGCAGTTATGCCGGACAGGGAAGGAGTGCTTTCTTT
CASSYAGQGRSAFF
>TRBJ2-3|few|TRBV10-2|TRBD2
TGCGCCAGCAGCGATCCGACTAGCGGGAGCACAGATACGCAGTATTTT
CASSDPTSGSTDTQYF
>TRBJ1-2|-|TRBV7-2|TRBD1
TGTGCCAGCAGCTTAGTTTTGTGGGACAGCTATGGCTACACCTTC
CASSLVLWDSYGYTF
>TRBJ2-1|-|TRBV30|TRBD2
TGTGCCTGGAGACGGGGAGGGCGGGACCGCGGGGAGCAGTTCTTC
CAWRRGGRDRGEQFF
>TRBJ2-2|-|TRBV18|-
TGTGCCAGCTCACCTATAGATACCGGGGAGCTGTTTTTT
CASSPIDTGELFF
>TRBJ2-1|-|TRBV7-9|TRBD2
TGTGCCAGCAGCTTACCTAGCGGTTCAGTCAATGAGCAGTTCTTC
CASSLPSGSVNEQFF